This T cell receptor (beta chain) originates from a study of graft-versus-host responses after intestinal transplantation. Study as a whole: Each recipient received a multivisceral, liver-intestinal, or isolated intestinal graft. Points from the study as a whole: Across patients carrying graft-donor T cell macrochimerism, allografts held high graft-versus-host to host-versus-graft clonal ratios.

TCRdb keeps only in-frame clones here, not all; method: immunoSEQ multiplex PCR. The sample consists of around 6,400 clones, 20% to 30% of them appearing once. In germline, CDR1 is MNHNY, CDR2 SVGAGI (reference sequence). CDR3 length: 13 amino acids. Trimming took off 4 bases at V and 0 bases at J, with 6 bases between the two ends. The rearrangement uses TRBV6-6 and TRBJ1-2; D remains ambiguous. Sequences were derived from alloreactive CD4+ T cells from a mixed lymphocyte reaction culture, sampled before intestinal transplant. Subset here: CFSE-low proliferating T cells sorted from approximately six-day pre-transplant mixed lymphocyte reaction (GvH or HvG direction). The TCR sequence derives from a human patient who received an intestinal transplant. CDR3 protein: CASSSLTNYGYTF. In DNA form, the CDR3 reads TGTGCCAGCAGTTCCCTCACTAACTATGGCTACACCTTC.